These T cell receptor beta chains were read from a single sample in a study of graft-versus-host responses after intestinal transplantation. Clones were read by immunoSEQ multiplex PCR, and TCRdb kept only the in-frame ones, dropping some. The profile shows tens of thousands of clones, roughly four fifths of them singletons. Their antigens are not known. Sequenced material: unstimulated CD8+ T cells sorted from spleen or lymph node cells, taken before intestinal transplant. These receptors came from a human donor who received an intestinal transplant. The CDR3 runs from the conserved cysteine through the conserved F or W. A D gene is named only where the DNA matches it firmly. Clone size is stated in some rows and not others, as once, few, many or a class when expanded.

size: -; D: -; J: TRBJ1-2; V: TRBV6-5; DNA: TGTGCCAGCAGTTACTCCTCCGGGATCTATGGCTACACCTTC; CDR3: CASSYSSGIYGYTF
size: -; D: -; J: TRBJ1-1; V: TRBV2; DNA: TGTGCCAGCTCTCAGACGGGTGCCTCTGAAGCTTTCTTT; CDR3: CASSQTGASEAFF
size: -; D: TRBD2; J: TRBJ2-7; V: TRBV4-1; DNA: TGCGCCAGCAGCCAAACTAGGAGCGGGAGTCCCCACGAGCAGTACTTC; CDR3: CASSQTRSGSPHEQYF
size: -; D: TRBD2; J: TRBJ2-1; V: TRBV4-1; DNA: TGCGCCAGCAGCCGAGGGGTGGGCGGGAGCGGCGTAAATGAGCAGTTCTTC; CDR3: CASSRGVGGSGVNEQFF
size: -; D: -; J: TRBJ1-2; V: TRBV29-1; DNA: TGCAGCGGCAAGACGGGTTATGGCTACACCTTC; CDR3: CSGKTGYGYTF
size: once; D: -; J: TRBJ1-1; V: TRBV28; DNA: TGTGCCAGCAGTTTCGGACAACAGAACACTGAAGCTTTCTTT; CDR3: CASSFGQQNTEAFF
size: few; D: TRBD1; J: TRBJ1-1; V: TRBV4-1; DNA: TGCGCCAGCACCCCTCGGACAGGGTGGTACACTGAAGCTTTCTTT; CDR3: CASTPRTGWYTEAFF
size: few; D: -; J: TRBJ2-3; V: TRBV6-4; DNA: TGTGCCAGCAGTGACTCGGGGGACCCCACAGATACGCAGTATTTT; CDR3: CASSDSGDPTDTQYF
size: -; D: TRBD2; J: TRBJ2-7; V: TRBV28; DNA: TGTGCCAGCAGTATCCCTTCCTGGACTAGCGGGCCCTACGAGCAGTACTTC; CDR3: CASSIPSWTSGPYEQYF
size: -; D: -; J: TRBJ2-6; V: TRBV7-6; DNA: TGTGCCAGCAGCTTAGGCTCTGGGGCCAACGTCCTGACTTTC; CDR3: CASSLGSGANVLTF
size: -; D: -; J: TRBJ2-1; V: TRBV6-1; DNA: TGTGCCAGCAGTGACGCCTGGTACTCCTACAATGAGCAGTTCTTC; CDR3: CASSDAWYSYNEQFF
size: -; D: -; J: TRBJ2-5; V: TRBV29-1; DNA: TGCAGCGTTGCCCACTGGACAGAAGAGACCCAGTACTTC; CDR3: CSVAHWTEETQYF
size: -; D: TRBD2; J: TRBJ2-1; V: TRBV9; DNA: TGTGCCAGCAGTGCCTCGGGACTACCTTCCTACAATGAGCAGTTCTTC; CDR3: CASSASGLPSYNEQFF
size: -; D: -; J: TRBJ1-5; V: TRBV16; DNA: TGTGCCAGCAGCCTATTGACAGACGGCAATCAGCCCCAGCATTTT; CDR3: CASSLLTDGNQPQHF
size: -; D: -; J: TRBJ2-5; V: TRBV2; DNA: TGTGCCAGCAGTGAACCAGGGGAGGGGGAGACCCAGTACTTC; CDR3: CASSEPGEGETQYF
size: -; D: -; J: TRBJ2-3; V: TRBV2; DNA: TGTGCCAGCAGACCACAGGGCCACAGCACAGATACGCAGTATTTT; CDR3: CASRPQGHSTDTQYF
size: -; D: -; J: TRBJ2-7; V: TRBV7-4; DNA: TGTGCCAGCAGCCTATACACGGAGGAGCAGTACTTC; CDR3: CASSLYTEEQYF
size: -; D: TRBD2; J: TRBJ2-7; V: TRBV5-1; DNA: TGCGCCAGCAGCTTGGAAGGGCTAGCGGGAGGGACCTACGAGCAGTACTTC; CDR3: CASSLEGLAGGTYEQYF
size: once; D: -; J: TRBJ2-3; V: TRBV9; DNA: TGTGCCAGCAGCGTAGAGGGTTGGGGCACAGATACGCAGTATTTT; CDR3: CASSVEGWGTDTQYF
size: -; D: TRBD1; J: TRBJ2-3; V: TRBV5-4; DNA: TGTGCCAGCAGCTTGGAGACAGGGGCAACAGATACGCAGTATTTT; CDR3: CASSLETGATDTQYF
size: -; D: TRBD1; J: TRBJ1-1; V: TRBV28; DNA: TGTGCCAGCAGCTCCGGGACAGGAGTTTTCGCTGAAGCTTTCTTT; CDR3: CASSSGTGVFAEAFF
size: -; D: TRBD2; J: TRBJ2-3; V: TRBV6-5; DNA: TGTGCCAGCACGGACGGGAGGGACACAGATACGCAGTATTTT; CDR3: CASTDGRDTDTQYF
size: -; D: -; J: TRBJ2-7; V: TRBV28; DNA: TGTGCCAGCGAACCCATGAGCGGTTACGAGCAGTACTTC; CDR3: CASEPMSGYEQYF
size: -; D: TRBD2; J: TRBJ2-1; V: TRBV5-1; DNA: TGCGCCAGCAGCTTGCTTCCCAGCGGGAGGGTCCCCCATGAGCAGTTCTTC; CDR3: CASSLLPSGRVPHEQFF
size: -; D: -; J: TRBJ2-1; V: TRBV6-6; DNA: TGTGCCAGCAGTTACTACTCGACGTCAGAGCAGTTCTTC; CDR3: CASSYYSTSEQFF
size: -; D: -; J: TRBJ1-1; V: TRBV5-4; DNA: TGTGCCAGCAGCCCTACAGGGCAGACTGAAGCTTTCTTT; CDR3: CASSPTGQTEAFF
size: -; D: TRBD2; J: TRBJ2-7; V: TRBV30; DNA: TGTGCCTGGACAGAACTAGCGGACTACGAGCAGTACTTC; CDR3: CAWTELADYEQYF
size: once; D: TRBD2; J: TRBJ2-5; V: TRBV19; DNA: TGTGCCAGTAGTATCGCGGGGGGCGAAGAGACCCAGTACTTC; CDR3: CASSIAGGEETQYF
size: -; D: -; J: TRBJ1-2; V: TRBV20-1; DNA: TGCAGTGATACAGGGAACCAGGGCTACACCTTC; CDR3: CSDTGNQGYTF
size: -; D: -; J: TRBJ2-3; V: TRBV9; DNA: TGTGCCAGCAGCGTAGGGGGCGCAGATACGCAGTATTTT; CDR3: CASSVGGADTQYF
size: few; D: -; J: TRBJ2-7; V: TRBV10-2; DNA: TGCGCCAGCAGTGAGCCACTCTACGAGCAGTACTTC; CDR3: CASSEPLYEQYF
size: few; D: -; J: TRBJ2-2; V: TRBV29-1; DNA: TGCAGCGTTGACGGGGAGACCGGGGAGCTGTTTTTT; CDR3: CSVDGETGELFF
size: -; D: -; J: TRBJ2-3; V: TRBV9; DNA: TGTGCCAGCAGCGTAGAATTTGACGTCGGGCGGGGCACAGATACGCAGTATTTT; CDR3: CASSVEFDVGRGTDTQYF
size: -; D: TRBD2; J: TRBJ2-1; V: TRBV28; DNA: TGTGCCAGCAGTTTATCATACCCGGGACTAGCGACAAGTAGCTCCTACAATGAGCAGTTCTTC; CDR3: CASSLSYPGLATSSSYNEQFF
size: -; D: -; J: TRBJ1-5; V: TRBV6-1; DNA: TGTGCCAGCAGTGAACTGGACAGACTCAGGGAGGATCAGCCCCAGCATTTT; CDR3: CASSELDRLREDQPQHF
size: -; D: TRBD2; J: TRBJ2-5; V: TRBV11-2; DNA: TGTGCCAGCAGCTTGGGACTACGACCCCCTTGGAGTGAAGAGACCCAGTACTTC; CDR3: CASSLGLRPPWSEETQYF
size: -; D: -; J: TRBJ2-7; V: TRBV6-6; DNA: TGTGCCAGCAGTTATGATAGTGGCAACTACGAGCAGTACTTC; CDR3: CASSYDSGNYEQYF
size: -; D: -; J: TRBJ1-5; V: TRBV2; DNA: TGTGCCAGCAGTGACAAGGGGAGCAATCAGCCCCAGCATTTT; CDR3: CASSDKGSNQPQHF
size: few; D: -; J: TRBJ2-2; V: TRBV6-6; DNA: TGTGCCAGCAGTTACTCTGGAGGGGAGCTGTTTTTT; CDR3: CASSYSGGELFF